This TCR beta chain came from a study of lymphopenia after photon versus proton radiotherapy. CDR1 and CDR2 (germline): SGHRS, YFSETQ. The CDR3 sequence is 15 residues long. Germline trimming cut 0 bases from V and 4 bases from J; bases unmatched to any gene: 2. In regard to this clone: Antigen: not known.

Profiled with immunoSEQ multiplex PCR; TCRdb holds only in-frame clones, not every one. The data hold fewer than 25,000 clones, with around nine tenths observed a single time. Study outcomes and limitations: Better survival with proton therapy was suggested as possible, not demonstrated. Proton therapy kept repertoires fairly stable, unlike photons, which gained effector/memory cells. In patients who died, overall survival fell as post-nadir TCR diversity dropped more. After the lymphocyte nadir, photon-treated repertoires showed oligoclonal expansion, especially of CD8+ Temra cells.

This sequence originates from a woman in her seventies with pancreatic cancer. Some clones in this sample may be carry-over from other donors' samples. The sequencing here drew on peripheral blood, taken from a patient treated with proton-based radiotherapy. The chain joins TRBV5-1 to TRBJ2-2, with 8 bases aligning to TRBD1. The CDR3 DNA is TGCGCCAGCAGCTTGGCAGGGGGCGCCACCGGGGAGCTGTTTTTT. Encoded protein: CASSLAGGATGELFF.